This is a list of T cell receptor beta chains from one sample in a study of blood T cells in healthy people across ages. One entry per CDR3 protein, called by TCRdb with MiXCR from the 5' RACE reads. The profile shows hundreds of thousands of distinct CDR3 sequences, 56% of them singletons. Sequenced sample: blood. The receptor source for this set is a man between 40 and 49 years old in good health. Each CDR3 is given with its conserved first and last residue. Fields, in order: V gene, J gene, clone size, D gene, CDR3 protein, CDR3 DNA. The D gene is left open where the match is weak. Part of the rows lack a size; the others show once, few, many or a class for expanded clones.

V: TRBV7-2; J: TRBJ2-7; size: few; D: TRBD2; CDR3: CASSLPRTSGYEQYF; DNA: TGTGCCAGCAGCTTACCCCGGACTAGCGGCTACGAGCAGTACTTC
V: TRBV9; J: TRBJ2-3; size: few; D: .; CDR3: CASSVGGGDTDTQYF; DNA: TGTGCCAGCAGCGTAGGAGGGGGGGACACAGATACGCAGTATTTT
V: TRBV7-8; J: TRBJ2-5; size: .; D: .; CDR3: CASTDDGLVETQYF; DNA: TGTGCCAGCACCGACGACGGACTGGTGGAGACCCAGTACTTC
V: TRBV24-1; J: TRBJ2-4; size: .; D: TRBD1; CDR3: CATSEPGQGGSIQYF; DNA: TGTGCCACCAGTGAACCCGGACAGGGGGGTAGCATTCAGTACTTC
V: TRBV6-2/TRBV6-3; J: TRBJ2-7; size: few; D: TRBD2; CDR3: CASSSSGWVGEQYF; DNA: TGTGCCAGCAGTTCTAGCGGATGGGTCGGTGAGCAGTACTTC
V: TRBV3-1; J: TRBJ2-7; size: .; D: TRBD2; CDR3: CASSQPGLAGVAYEQYF; DNA: TGTGCCAGCAGCCAACCAGGACTAGCGGGAGTTGCCTACGAGCAGTACTTC
V: TRBV15; J: TRBJ1-2; size: .; D: TRBD1; CDR3: CATSFRQGSDYGYTF; DNA: TGTGCCACCAGCTTTCGACAGGGCTCTGACTATGGCTACACCTTC
V: TRBV9; J: TRBJ2-3; size: .; D: TRBD2; CDR3: CASSVEAGGITDTQYF; DNA: TGTGCCAGCAGCGTAGAGGCGGGGGGGATCACAGATACGCAGTATTTT
V: TRBV7-2; J: TRBJ2-1; size: few; D: TRBD2; CDR3: CASSDPGLADSYEQFF; DNA: TGTGCCAGCAGCGACCCGGGACTAGCGGATTCCTATGAGCAGTTCTTC
V: TRBV20-1; J: TRBJ1-2; size: .; D: TRBD1; CDR3: CSARGGTGGLGYTF; DNA: TGCAGTGCTAGAGGCGGTACAGGGGGGCTGGGCTACACCTTC
V: TRBV20-1; J: TRBJ1-1; size: .; D: .; CDR3: CSAGGNTEAFF; DNA: TGCAGTGCTGGTGGGAACACTGAAGCTTTCTTT
V: TRBV5-1; J: TRBJ2-5; size: .; D: TRBD2; CDR3: CASSSRTSGRETQYF; DNA: TGCGCCAGCAGCTCCCGGACTAGCGGGAGAGAGACCCAGTACTTC
V: TRBV5-1; J: TRBJ2-5; size: .; D: .; CDR3: CASSKGGIPQETQYF; DNA: TGCGCCAGCAGCAAAGGGGGGATACCTCAAGAGACCCAGTACTTC
V: TRBV24-1; J: TRBJ2-6; size: .; D: .; CDR3: CATSDEEAGANVLTF; DNA: TGTGCCACCAGTGATGAGGAGGCTGGGGCCAACGTCCTGACTTTC
V: TRBV29-1; J: TRBJ1-2; size: .; D: TRBD1; CDR3: CSVEDVGTGRPYGYTF; DNA: TGCAGCGTTGAGGATGTTGGGACAGGGCGCCCCTATGGCTACACCTTC
V: TRBV28; J: TRBJ2-5; size: .; D: TRBD1; CDR3: CASSSMTGVEAQYF; DNA: TGTGCCAGCAGTTCGATGACAGGGGTGGAGGCCCAGTACTTC
V: TRBV10-3; J: TRBJ2-5; size: few; D: .; CDR3: CAIRPGRGQETQYF; DNA: TGTGCCATCAGGCCGGGACGGGGCCAAGAGACCCAGTACTTC
V: TRBV6-5; J: TRBJ2-2; size: few; D: TRBD1; CDR3: CASSRGQGASGELFF; DNA: TGTGCCAGCAGCCGGGGACAGGGGGCATCCGGGGAGCTGTTTTTT
V: TRBV27; J: TRBJ2-7; size: .; D: TRBD1; CDR3: CASNRQGGYEQYF; DNA: TGTGCCAGCAACAGACAGGGGGGCTACGAGCAGTACTTC
V: TRBV6-6; J: TRBJ1-3; size: .; D: .; CDR3: CASSYVRSDSGNTIYF; DNA: TGTGCCAGCAGTTATGTCCGGTCAGACTCTGGAAACACCATATATTTT
V: TRBV20-1; J: TRBJ2-1; size: .; D: TRBD2; CDR3: CSAPVGRGGGSYNEQFF; DNA: TGCAGTGCTCCCGTTGGGCGGGGGGGTGGCTCCTACAATGAGCAGTTCTTC
V: TRBV20-1; J: TRBJ2-5; size: .; D: .; CDR3: CSAYWDTQETQYF; DNA: TGCAGTGCTTATTGGGATACTCAAGAGACCCAGTACTTC
V: TRBV7-2; J: TRBJ1-2; size: .; D: TRBD1; CDR3: CASSSRTGGYGYTF; DNA: TGTGCCAGCAGCTCCCGGACAGGGGGCTATGGCTACACCTTC
V: TRBV4-2; J: TRBJ2-3; size: .; D: TRBD2; CDR3: CASSQVTSGGVSTDTQYF; DNA: TGTGCCAGCAGTCAAGTGACTAGCGGGGGGGTTAGCACAGATACGCAGTATTTT
V: TRBV9; J: TRBJ2-1; size: few; D: TRBD1; CDR3: CASSTGDRGPYNEQFF; DNA: TGTGCCAGCAGCACGGGAGACAGGGGGCCCTACAATGAGCAGTTCTTC
V: TRBV9; J: TRBJ2-6; size: .; D: .; CDR3: CASSPHTGANVLTF; DNA: TGTGCCAGCAGCCCTCACACTGGGGCCAACGTCCTGACTTTC
V: TRBV11-3; J: TRBJ2-1; size: .; D: TRBD2; CDR3: CASSLLGTSGTHEQFF; DNA: TGTGCCAGCAGCTTATTGGGGACTAGCGGGACTCATGAGCAGTTCTTC
V: TRBV7-9; J: TRBJ1-2; size: few; D: .; CDR3: CASFRDIASYGYTF; DNA: TGTGCCAGCTTTAGGGACATTGCTTCCTATGGCTACACCTTC
V: TRBV5-6; J: TRBJ2-5; size: .; D: .; CDR3: CASSWNLRSQETQYF; DNA: TGTGCCAGCAGCTGGAACCTGCGAAGCCAAGAGACCCAGTACTTC
V: TRBV20-1; J: TRBJ2-5; size: .; D: .; CDR3: CSARLVLQETQYF; DNA: TGCAGTGCTAGACTAGTTCTCCAAGAGACCCAGTACTTC
V: TRBV28; J: TRBJ2-1; size: .; D: TRBD2; CDR3: CASSPMSGDYNEQFF; DNA: TGTGCCAGCAGTCCTATGAGCGGGGACTACAATGAGCAGTTCTTC
V: TRBV29-1; J: TRBJ2-5; size: few; D: TRBD1; CDR3: CSVEGTGIQETQYF; DNA: TGCAGCGTTGAAGGGACAGGGATTCAAGAGACCCAGTACTTC
V: TRBV15; J: TRBJ2-7; size: .; D: TRBD1; CDR3: CATSRGGTGLHEQYF; DNA: TGTGCCACCAGCAGAGGAGGGACAGGGCTTCACGAGCAGTACTTC
V: TRBV28; J: TRBJ2-5; size: .; D: .; CDR3: CASSLPITGETQYF; DNA: TGTGCCAGCAGTTTACCCATAACAGGAGAGACCCAGTACTTC
V: TRBV5-1; J: TRBJ1-1; size: .; D: .; CDR3: CASSLNAAEAFF; DNA: TGCGCCAGCAGCTTGAACGCAGCTGAAGCTTTCTTT
V: TRBV7-9; J: TRBJ2-3; size: many; D: .; CDR3: CASSLLGDTQYF; DNA: TGTGCCAGCAGTTTATTAGGGGATACGCAGTATTTT
V: TRBV6-4; J: TRBJ2-3; size: .; D: .; CDR3: CAATERGTIDTQYF; DNA: TGTGCCGCAACCGAACGGGGTACGATAGATACGCAGTATTTT
V: TRBV9; J: TRBJ2-5; size: .; D: TRBD1; CDR3: CASSPTRGPPQETQYF; DNA: TGTGCCAGCAGCCCCACGAGGGGGCCCCCACAAGAGACCCAGTACTTC
V: TRBV2; J: TRBJ2-7; size: .; D: .; CDR3: CASPTSSNEQYF; DNA: TGTGCCAGCCCGACTAGTTCCAATGAGCAGTACTTC
V: TRBV20-1; J: TRBJ2-1; size: few; D: .; CDR3: CSAGDTKYNEQFF; DNA: TGCAGTGCTGGAGACACGAAGTACAATGAGCAGTTCTTC
V: TRBV27; J: TRBJ1-1; size: .; D: .; CDR3: CASSPGRLLTEAFF; DNA: TGTGCCAGCAGCCCGGGGCGGTTACTCACTGAAGCTTTCTTT
V: TRBV20-1; J: TRBJ1-5; size: few; D: .; CDR3: CSARGGINQPQHF; DNA: TGCAGTGCTAGAGGTGGCATCAATCAGCCCCAGCATTTT
V: TRBV6-5; J: TRBJ1-2; size: .; D: .; CDR3: CASRTTGTDGYTF; DNA: TGTGCCAGCAGAACGACAGGAACGGATGGCTACACCTTC
V: TRBV11-2; J: TRBJ2-1; size: once; D: TRBD1; CDR3: CASSPTGFGNEQFF; DNA: TGTGCCAGCAGCCCGACAGGGTTTGGCAATGAGCAGTTCTTC
V: TRBV6-2/TRBV6-3; J: TRBJ1-5; size: .; D: TRBD1; CDR3: CASSYDRVGQPQHF; DNA: TGTGCCAGCAGTTACGACAGGGTGGGTCAGCCCCAGCATTTT
V: TRBV29-1; J: TRBJ2-1; size: .; D: .; CDR3: CSVHPSGSPNNEQFF; DNA: TGCAGCGTTCACCCCTCTGGATCCCCAAACAATGAGCAGTTCTTC